In its sample, the clone carrying this TCR beta chain was seen many times. Germline loops: CDR1 MDHEN, CDR2 SYDVKM. The CDR3 is made up of 13 amino acids. With 4 bases removed from V and 5 bases from J, the gap between germline ends came to 9 bases. This sample is drawn from a study of T cells in Graves' hyperthyroidism and ophthalmopathy. Researchers amplified the TCR beta CDR3 regions from RNA transcripts. A set of HTBI primers served as the primers for a first-round RT-PCR of the TCR CDR3. TCRdb itself ran the multiplex PCR reads through MiXCR, one entry per CDR3 protein. Of approximately 700,000 distinct CDR3 sequences listed, about 15% are singletons. It was uncontrolled infection, other autoimmune disease, pregnancy or lactation that excluded patients.

This clonotype was obtained from a man in his late teens or twenties with Graves' hyperthyroidism. The sequenced sample was blood. The rearrangement joins TRBV28 to TRBJ1-3; D call uncertain. The CDR3 here is CASSSGNRNTIYF. In nucleotides, the CDR3 is TGTGCCAGCAGTTCCGGGAATAGAAACACCATATATTTT.